This TCR beta chain was identified in a study of spatial heterogeneity in lung cancer. General study results and limits: More often at tumor resection than at routine follow-up, ubiquitous expanded tumor TCRs were detected in the blood.

Time point given: sample taken at primary tumor resection. Frozen PBMC, nontumor lung or tumor provided whole RNA, which was sequenced unsorted. From the 5' RACE reads, TCRdb called clonotypes with MiXCR, one entry per CDR3 protein. The table lists some 83,000 distinct CDR3 sequences, more than 15% of them singletons. The V end was cut by 4 bases, the J end by 0 bases, with 20 bases between. The CDR3 length is 18 residues. Germline CDR1 reads MDHEN; CDR2 reads SYDVKM. This clonotype came up a few times. The antigen is not known. This specimen was PBMCs, taken at surgery. The clonotype originates from a male donor with early-stage non-small cell lung cancer. The rearrangement uses TRBV28 and TRBJ2-3; D is possibly TRBD2 (6 bases). The CDR3 DNA follows: TGTGCCAGCAGTTCGACTCCGGGACTGGGGGGTAGCACAGATACGCAGTATTTT. Amino acids: CASSSTPGLGGSTDTQYF.